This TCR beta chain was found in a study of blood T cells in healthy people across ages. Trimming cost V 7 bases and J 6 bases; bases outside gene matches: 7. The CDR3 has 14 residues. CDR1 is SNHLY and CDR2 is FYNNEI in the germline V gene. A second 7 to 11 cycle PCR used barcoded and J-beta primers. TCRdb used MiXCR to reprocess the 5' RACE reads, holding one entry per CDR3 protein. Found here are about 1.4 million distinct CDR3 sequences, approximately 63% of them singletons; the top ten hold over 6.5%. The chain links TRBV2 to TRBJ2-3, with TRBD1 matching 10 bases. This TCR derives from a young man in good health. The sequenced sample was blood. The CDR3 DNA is TGTGCCAGCAATCGCGGGACAGGGGTCGATACGCAGTATTTT. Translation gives CASNRGTGVDTQYF.